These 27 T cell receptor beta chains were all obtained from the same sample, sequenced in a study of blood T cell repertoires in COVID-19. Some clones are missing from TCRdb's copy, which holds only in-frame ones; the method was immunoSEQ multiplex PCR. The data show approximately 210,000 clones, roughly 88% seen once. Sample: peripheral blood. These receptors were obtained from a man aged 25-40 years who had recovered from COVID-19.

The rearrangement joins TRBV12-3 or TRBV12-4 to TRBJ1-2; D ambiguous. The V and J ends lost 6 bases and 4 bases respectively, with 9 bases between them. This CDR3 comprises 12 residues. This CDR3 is CASSDGVYGYTF. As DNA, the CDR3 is TGTGCCAGCAGCGACGGAGTCTATGGCTACACCTTC.

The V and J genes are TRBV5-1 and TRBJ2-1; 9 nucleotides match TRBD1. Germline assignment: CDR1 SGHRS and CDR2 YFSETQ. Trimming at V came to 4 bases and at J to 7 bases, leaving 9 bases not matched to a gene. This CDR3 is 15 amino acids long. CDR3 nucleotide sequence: TGCGCCAGCAGCGCCGGGACAGGGATTACAAATGAGCAGTTCTTC. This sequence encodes CASSAGTGITNEQFF.

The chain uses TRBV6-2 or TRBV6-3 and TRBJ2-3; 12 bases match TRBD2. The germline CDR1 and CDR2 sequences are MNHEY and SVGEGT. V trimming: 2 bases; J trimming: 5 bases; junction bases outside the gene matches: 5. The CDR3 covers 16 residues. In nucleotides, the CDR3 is TGTGCCAGCAGTTACCCTAGCGGGGGGGCCGTAGATACGCAGTATTTT. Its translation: CASSYPSGGAVDTQYF.

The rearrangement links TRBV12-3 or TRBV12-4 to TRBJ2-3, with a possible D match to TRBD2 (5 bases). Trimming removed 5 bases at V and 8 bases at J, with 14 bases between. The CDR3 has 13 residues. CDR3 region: CASSPHLAGTQYF. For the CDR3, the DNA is TGTGCCAGCAGTCCCCACCTCGCGGGTACGCAGTATTTT.

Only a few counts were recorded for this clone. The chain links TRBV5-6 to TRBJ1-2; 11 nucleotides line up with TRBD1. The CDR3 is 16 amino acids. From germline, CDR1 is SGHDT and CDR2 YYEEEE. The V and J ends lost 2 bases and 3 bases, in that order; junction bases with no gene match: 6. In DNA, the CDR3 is TGTGCCAGCAGCTTCCGGGACAGGGGGGACTACTATGGCTACACCTTC. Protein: CASSFRDRGDYYGYTF. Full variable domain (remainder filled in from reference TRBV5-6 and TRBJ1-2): DAGVTQSPTHLIKTRGQQVTLRCSPKSGHDTVSWYQQALGQGPQFIFQYYEEEERQRGNFPDRFSGHQFPNYSSELNVNALLLGDSALYLCASSFRDRGDYYGYTFGSGTRLTVV.

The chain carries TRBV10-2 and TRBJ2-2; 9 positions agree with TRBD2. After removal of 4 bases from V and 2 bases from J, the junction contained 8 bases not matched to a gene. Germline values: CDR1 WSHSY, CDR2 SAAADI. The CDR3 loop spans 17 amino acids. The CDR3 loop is CASSVSASGANTGELFF. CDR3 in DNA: TGCGCCAGCAGTGTCTCGGCTAGCGGGGCCAACACCGGGGAGCTGTTTTTT.

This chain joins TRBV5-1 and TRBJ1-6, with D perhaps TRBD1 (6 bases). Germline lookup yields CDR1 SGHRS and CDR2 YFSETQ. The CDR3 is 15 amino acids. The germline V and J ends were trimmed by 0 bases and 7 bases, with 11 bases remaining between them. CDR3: CASSLGQADNSPLHF. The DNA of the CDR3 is TGCGCCAGCAGCTTGGGACAGGCGGACAATTCACCCCTCCACTTT.

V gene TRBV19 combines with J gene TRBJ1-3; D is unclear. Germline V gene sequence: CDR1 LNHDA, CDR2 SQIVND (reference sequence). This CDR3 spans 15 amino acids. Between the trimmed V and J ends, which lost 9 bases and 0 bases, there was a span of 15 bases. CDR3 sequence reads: CASFPTGYSGNTIYF. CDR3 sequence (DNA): TGTGCCAGCTTTCCGACGGGATACTCTGGAAACACCATATATTTT.

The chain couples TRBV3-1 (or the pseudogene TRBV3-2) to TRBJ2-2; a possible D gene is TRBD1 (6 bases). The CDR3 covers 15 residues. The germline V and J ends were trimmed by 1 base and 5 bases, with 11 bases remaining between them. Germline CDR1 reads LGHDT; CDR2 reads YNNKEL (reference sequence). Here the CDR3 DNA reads TGTGCCAGCAGCCAAGGACAGGTAGTGACCGGGGAGCTGTTTTTT. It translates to CASSQGQVVTGELFF.

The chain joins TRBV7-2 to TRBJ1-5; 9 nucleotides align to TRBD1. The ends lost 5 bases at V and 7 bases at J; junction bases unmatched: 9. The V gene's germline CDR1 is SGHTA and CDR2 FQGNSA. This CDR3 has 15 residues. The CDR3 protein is CASSNGWTGDQPQHF. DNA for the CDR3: TGTGCCAGCAGCAATGGGTGGACAGGGGACCAGCCCCAGCATTTT.

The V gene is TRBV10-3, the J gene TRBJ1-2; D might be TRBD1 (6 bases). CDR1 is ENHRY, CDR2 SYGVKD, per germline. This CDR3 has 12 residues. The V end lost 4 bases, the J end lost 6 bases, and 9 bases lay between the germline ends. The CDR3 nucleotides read TGTGCCATCAGTGCACAGGGCCATGGCTACACCTTC. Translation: CAISAQGHGYTF.

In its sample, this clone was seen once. The CDR3 here is CASEDRGGGNTIYF. The CDR3 DNA sequence: TGTGCCAGCGAGGACAGGGGGGGTGGAAACACCATATATTTT. V gene TRBV27 combines with J gene TRBJ1-3; 10 bases match TRBD1. Germline lookup yields CDR1 MNHEY and CDR2 SMNVEV (reference sequence). The CDR3 has 14 amino acids. J lost 3 bases, V lost 8 bases, and 4 bases had no gene match.

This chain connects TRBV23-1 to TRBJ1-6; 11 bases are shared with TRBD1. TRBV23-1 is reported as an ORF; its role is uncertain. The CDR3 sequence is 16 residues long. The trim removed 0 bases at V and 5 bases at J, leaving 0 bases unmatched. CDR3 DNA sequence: TGCGCCAGCAGTCAATCGGGACAGGGGGATAATTCACCCCTCCACTTT. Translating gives CASSQSGQGDNSPLHF.

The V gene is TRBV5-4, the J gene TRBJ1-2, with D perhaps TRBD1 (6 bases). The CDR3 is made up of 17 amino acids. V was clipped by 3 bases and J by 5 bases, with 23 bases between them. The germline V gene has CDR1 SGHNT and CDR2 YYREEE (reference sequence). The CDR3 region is CASSSATQGTQRYGYTF. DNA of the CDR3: TGTGCCAGCAGCTCAGCCACCCAGGGGACCCAGCGGTATGGCTACACCTTC.

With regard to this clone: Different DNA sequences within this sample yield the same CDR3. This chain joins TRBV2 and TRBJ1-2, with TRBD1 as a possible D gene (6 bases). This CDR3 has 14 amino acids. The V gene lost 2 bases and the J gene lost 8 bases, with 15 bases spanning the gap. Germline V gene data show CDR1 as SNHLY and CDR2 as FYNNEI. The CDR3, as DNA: TGTGCCAGCAGTGAACTTGGGGGGGCGGGGGGCTACACCTTC. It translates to CASSELGGAGGYTF.

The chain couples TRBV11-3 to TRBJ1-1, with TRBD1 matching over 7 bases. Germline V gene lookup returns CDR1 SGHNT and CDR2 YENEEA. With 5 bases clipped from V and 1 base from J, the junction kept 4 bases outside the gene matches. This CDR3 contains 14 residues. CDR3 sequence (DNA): TGTGCCAGCAGCCACAGGGGAGGGAACACTGAAGCTTTCTTT. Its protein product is CASSHRGGNTEAFF.

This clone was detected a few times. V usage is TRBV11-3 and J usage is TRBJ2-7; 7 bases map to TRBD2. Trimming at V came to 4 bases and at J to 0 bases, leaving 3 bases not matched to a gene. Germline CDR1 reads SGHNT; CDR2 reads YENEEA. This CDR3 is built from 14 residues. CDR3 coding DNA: TGTGCCAGCAGCTCCGGCGGGAGCTCCTACGAGCAGTACTTC. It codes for CASSSGGSSYEQYF.

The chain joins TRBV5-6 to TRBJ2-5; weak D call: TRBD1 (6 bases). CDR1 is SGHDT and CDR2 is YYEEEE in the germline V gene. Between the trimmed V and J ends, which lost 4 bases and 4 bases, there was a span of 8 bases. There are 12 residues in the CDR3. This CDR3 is CASSVGGETQYF. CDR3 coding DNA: TGTGCCAGCAGCGTAGGGGGAGAGACCCAGTACTTC.

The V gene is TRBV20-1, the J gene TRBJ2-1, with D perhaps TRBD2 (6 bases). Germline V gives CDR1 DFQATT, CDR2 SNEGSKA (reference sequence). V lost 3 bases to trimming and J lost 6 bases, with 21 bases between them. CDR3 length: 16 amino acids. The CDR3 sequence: CSASDPGGRRGNEQFF. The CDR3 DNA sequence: TGCAGTGCTAGTGATCCAGGTGGCAGGAGGGGCAATGAGCAGTTCTTC.

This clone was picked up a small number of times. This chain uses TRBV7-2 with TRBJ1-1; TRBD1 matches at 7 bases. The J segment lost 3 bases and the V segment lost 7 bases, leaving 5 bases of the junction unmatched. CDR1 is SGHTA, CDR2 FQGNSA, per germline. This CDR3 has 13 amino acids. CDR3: CASTEQGYTEAFF. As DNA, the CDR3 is TGTGCCAGCACAGAACAGGGGTACACTGAAGCTTTCTTT.

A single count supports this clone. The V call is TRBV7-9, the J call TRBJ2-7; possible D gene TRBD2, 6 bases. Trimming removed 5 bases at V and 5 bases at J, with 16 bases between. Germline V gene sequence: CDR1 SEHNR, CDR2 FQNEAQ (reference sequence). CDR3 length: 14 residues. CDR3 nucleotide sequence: TGTGCCAGCAGCCAAAGTGGGGGAGGCGACGAGCAGTACTTC. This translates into CASSQSGGGDEQYF.

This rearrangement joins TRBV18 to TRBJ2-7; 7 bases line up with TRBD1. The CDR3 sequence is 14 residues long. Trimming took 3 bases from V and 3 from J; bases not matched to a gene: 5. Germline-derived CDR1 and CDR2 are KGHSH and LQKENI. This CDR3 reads CASSPLDRRYEQYF. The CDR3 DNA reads TGTGCCAGCTCACCCCTGGACAGGCGCTACGAGCAGTACTTC.

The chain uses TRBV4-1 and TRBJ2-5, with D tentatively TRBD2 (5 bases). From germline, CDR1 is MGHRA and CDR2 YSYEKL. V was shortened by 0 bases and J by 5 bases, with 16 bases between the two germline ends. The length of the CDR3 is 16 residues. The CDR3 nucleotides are TGCGCCAGCAGCCAAGATGGGGAGCCCTTCCTCGAGACCCAGTACTTC. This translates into CASSQDGEPFLETQYF.

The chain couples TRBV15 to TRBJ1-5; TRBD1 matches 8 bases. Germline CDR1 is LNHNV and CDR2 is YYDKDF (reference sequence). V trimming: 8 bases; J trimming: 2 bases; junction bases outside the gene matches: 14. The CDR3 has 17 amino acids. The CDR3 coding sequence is TGTGCCACCGAGGAGGGCAGGGGGCGAATGGGCAATCAGCCCCAGCATTTT. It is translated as CATEEGRGRMGNQPQHF. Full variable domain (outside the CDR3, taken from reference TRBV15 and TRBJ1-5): DAMVIQNPRYQVTQFGKPVTLSCSQTLNHNVMYWYQQKSSQAPKLLFHYYDKDFNNEADTPDNFQSRRPNTSFCFLDIRSPGLGDTAMYLCATEEGRGRMGNQPQHFGDGTRLSIL.

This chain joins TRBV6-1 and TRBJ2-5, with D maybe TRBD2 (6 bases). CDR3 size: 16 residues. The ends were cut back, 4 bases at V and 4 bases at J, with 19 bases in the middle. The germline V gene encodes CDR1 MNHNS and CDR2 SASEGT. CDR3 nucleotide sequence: TGTGCCAGCAGTGGTATGCCCTCCCCAGCGGGAGAGACCCAGTACTTC. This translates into CASSGMPSPAGETQYF.

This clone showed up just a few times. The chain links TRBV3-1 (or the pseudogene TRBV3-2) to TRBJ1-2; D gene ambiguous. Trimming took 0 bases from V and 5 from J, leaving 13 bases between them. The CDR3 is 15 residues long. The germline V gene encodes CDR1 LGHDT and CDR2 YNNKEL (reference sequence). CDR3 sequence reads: CASSQDLRVRYGYTF. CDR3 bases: TGTGCCAGCAGCCAAGATTTGAGGGTTCGGTATGGCTACACCTTC.

The CDR3 DNA reads as TGTGCCATCAGTGAGTCAAGGGGAAGCTCCTACGAGCAGTACTTC. Amino acids: CAISESRGSSYEQYF. The J gene is TRBJ2-7, the V gene TRBV10-3; D may be TRBD1 (5 bases). V lost 0 bases, J lost 0 bases, and 9 bases lay in between. Germline V gene lookup returns CDR1 ENHRY and CDR2 SYGVKD. The CDR3 sequence is 15 residues long.